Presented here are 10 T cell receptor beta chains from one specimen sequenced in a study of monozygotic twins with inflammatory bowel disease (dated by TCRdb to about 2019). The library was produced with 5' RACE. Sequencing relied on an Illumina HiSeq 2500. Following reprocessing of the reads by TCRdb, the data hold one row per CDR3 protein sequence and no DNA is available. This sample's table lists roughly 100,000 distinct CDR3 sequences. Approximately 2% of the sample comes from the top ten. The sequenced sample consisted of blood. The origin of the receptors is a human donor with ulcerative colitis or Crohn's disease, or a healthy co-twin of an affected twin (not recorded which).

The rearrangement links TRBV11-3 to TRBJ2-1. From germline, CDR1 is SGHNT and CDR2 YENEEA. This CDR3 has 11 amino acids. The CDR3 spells CASSDYNEQFF.

CDR3 sequence reads: CASSLARVAGIDYGYTF. The chain has TRBV7-8 and TRBJ1-2; TCRdb calls TRBD1, which cannot be checked without DNA. The CDR3 length is 17 residues. Germline V gene sequence: CDR1 SGHVS, CDR2 FQNEAQ.

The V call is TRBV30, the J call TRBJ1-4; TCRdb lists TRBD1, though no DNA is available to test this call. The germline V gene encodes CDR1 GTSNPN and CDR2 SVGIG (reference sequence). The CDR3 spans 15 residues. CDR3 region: CAWSVLDRADEKLFF.

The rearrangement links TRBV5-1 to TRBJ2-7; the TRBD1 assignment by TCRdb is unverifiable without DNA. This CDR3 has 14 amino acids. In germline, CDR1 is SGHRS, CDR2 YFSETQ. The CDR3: CASSHRTGFYEQYF.

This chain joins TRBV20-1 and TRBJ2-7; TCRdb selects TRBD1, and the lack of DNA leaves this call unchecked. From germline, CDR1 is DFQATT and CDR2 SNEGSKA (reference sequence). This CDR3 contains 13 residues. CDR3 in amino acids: CSGRTGALWEQYF.

The CDR3 is CASSSTHKQYF. The chain is built from TRBV13 and TRBJ2-7. CDR1 is PRHDT and CDR2 is FYEKMQ in the germline V gene (reference sequence). The CDR3 consists of 11 residues. The entire variable domain, with the rest obtained from reference TRBV13 and TRBJ2-7, is as follows: AAGVIQSPRHLIKEKRETATLKCYPIPRHDTVYWYQQGPGQDPQFLISFYEKMQSDKGSIPDRFSAQQFSDYHSELNMSSLELGDSALYFCASSSTHKQYFGPGTRLTVT.

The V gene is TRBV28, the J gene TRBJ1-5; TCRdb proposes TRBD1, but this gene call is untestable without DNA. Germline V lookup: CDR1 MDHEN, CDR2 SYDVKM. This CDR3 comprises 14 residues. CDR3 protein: CASSLKQGMEPQHF.

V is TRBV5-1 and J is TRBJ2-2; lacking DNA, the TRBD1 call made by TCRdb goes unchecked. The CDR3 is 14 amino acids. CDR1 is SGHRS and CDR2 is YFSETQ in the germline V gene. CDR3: CASSLLDSHRELFF.

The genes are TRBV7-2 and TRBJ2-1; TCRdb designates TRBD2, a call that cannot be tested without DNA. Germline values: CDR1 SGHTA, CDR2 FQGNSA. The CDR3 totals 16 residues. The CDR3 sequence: CASSLTSGRFYNEQFF.

CDR3 amino acids: CSVEVPERGQYEQYF. The V and J genes are TRBV29-1 and TRBJ2-7; TCRdb designates TRBD1, a call that cannot be tested without DNA. There are 15 residues in the CDR3. Germline V gene data show CDR1 as SQVTM and CDR2 as ANQGSEA.